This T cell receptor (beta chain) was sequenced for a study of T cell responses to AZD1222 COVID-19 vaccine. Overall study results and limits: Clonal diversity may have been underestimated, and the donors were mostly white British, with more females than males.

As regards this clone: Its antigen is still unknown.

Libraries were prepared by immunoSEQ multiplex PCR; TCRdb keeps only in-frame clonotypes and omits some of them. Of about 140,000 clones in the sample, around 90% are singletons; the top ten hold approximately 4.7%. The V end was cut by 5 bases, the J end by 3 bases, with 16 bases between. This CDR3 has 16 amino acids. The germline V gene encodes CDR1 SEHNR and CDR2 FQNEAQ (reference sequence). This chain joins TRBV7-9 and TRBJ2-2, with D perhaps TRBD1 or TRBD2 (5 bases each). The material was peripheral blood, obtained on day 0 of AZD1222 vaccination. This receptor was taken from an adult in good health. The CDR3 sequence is CASSNSQRGDTGELFF. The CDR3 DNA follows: TGTGCCAGCAGCAATTCCCAGCGAGGGGACACCGGGGAGCTGTTTTTT.